The entry below describes one T cell receptor beta chain. These data come from a study of blood T cell repertoires in COVID-19. The overall study: The United States, Italy and Spain supplied acute and convalescent COVID-19 samples. In each case, the material was cDNA or gDNA derived from T cells, B-cell-depleted T cells, or PBMCs.

V was trimmed by 0 bases and J by 5 bases, leaving 13 bases between them. The CDR3 runs 16 residues. The germline V gene has CDR1 MGHRA and CDR2 YSYEKL. In the source study's methods: From reference gene primer amplification, estimates of nucleated cell counts were derived. Profiling relied on immunoSEQ multiplex PCR, and the TCRdb table lists in-frame clones only, not all of them. That table gives V, J and clone size, and the DNA gave D and trimming. The table has around 180,000 clones, roughly 90% seen once; the top ten hold roughly 24%. The material sequenced was peripheral blood. This receptor was obtained from a man between 60 and 70 years old with acute or convalescent COVID-19. J is TRBJ2-2 and V is TRBV4-1; D unresolved. CDR3 amino acids: CASSQDPGRTTGELFF. The CDR3 DNA reads TGCGCCAGCAGCCAAGATCCAGGCCGAACGACCGGGGAGCTGTTTTTT.